This T cell receptor (beta chain) is drawn from a study of radiotherapy plus CTLA-4 blockade in lung cancer. Study-wide points: Reports identified early blood T cell clone dynamics, with interferon-beta, as the best response predictor. Blood saw expansion of tumor-derived TCR clones after radiotherapy plus ipilimumab.

The repertoire was sequenced with immunoSEQ multiplex PCR; TCRdb's copy has only in-frame clones and lacks some. The table records roughly 30,000 clones, 70% to 90% of them present only once. Notes on this clone: Its antigen is not identified.

The clonotype originates from a human donor with non-small cell lung cancer that progressed on radiotherapy plus ipilimumab. Sequenced here: peripheral blood, sampled from a patient treated with radiotherapy plus ipilimumab.

CDR3 loop: CASSLDTGGGYTF. Here the CDR3 DNA reads TGTGCCAGCAGCTTAGATACAGGGGGAGGCTACACCTTC. The gene calls are TRBV7-9 and TRBJ1-2, with 8 bases identical to TRBD1. After removal of 1 base from V and 8 bases from J, the junction contained 3 bases not matched to a gene. The CDR3 is 13 amino acids. Germline CDR1 reads SEHNR; CDR2 reads FQNEAQ (reference sequence).